This T cell receptor beta chain was obtained from a study of CD8 T cells in Susac syndrome. The table lists this clonotype with a count of one. A quantity of about 0.45 to 1 ug RNA underwent reverse transcription using random hexamers. The CDR3 of TCR beta was amplified by immunoSEQ multiplex PCR across 54 Vbeta and 13 Jbeta. MiXCR, run by TCRdb on the immunoSEQ multiplex PCR reads, gives a single entry per CDR3 protein. The table records more than 55,000 distinct CDR3 sequences, 96% of them present only once. CD8+ and CD4+ T cells from blood underwent TCR beta sequencing, which was carried out in a high-throughput format. FACS was used to enrich TEMRA cells, whereas the CD8+ and CD4+ T cells were obtained by negative isolation. V lost 1 base and J lost 9, with 7 bases in between. The CDR3 is 13 residues long. Germline lookup yields CDR1 LGHDT and CDR2 YNNKEL (reference sequence).

This chain joins TRBV3-1 and TRBJ1-6; D possibly corresponds to TRBD1 (5 bases). Material for sequencing was CD4+ T cells from PBMCs. This clonotype was obtained from a human donor with multiple sclerosis. CDR3 sequence (DNA): TGTGCCAGCAGCCAAGGACAGCGTTCACCCCTCCACTTT. Translating it yields CASSQGQRSPLHF.